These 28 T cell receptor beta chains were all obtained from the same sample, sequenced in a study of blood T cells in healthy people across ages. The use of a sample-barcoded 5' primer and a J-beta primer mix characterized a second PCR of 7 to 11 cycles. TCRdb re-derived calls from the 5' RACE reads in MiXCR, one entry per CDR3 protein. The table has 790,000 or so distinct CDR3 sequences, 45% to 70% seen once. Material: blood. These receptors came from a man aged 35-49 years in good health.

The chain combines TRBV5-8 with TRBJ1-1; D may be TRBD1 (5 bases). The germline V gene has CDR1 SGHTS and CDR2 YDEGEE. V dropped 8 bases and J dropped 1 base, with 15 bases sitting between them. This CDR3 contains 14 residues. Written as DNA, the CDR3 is TGTGCCAGTTACTATGCAGGGACGAACACTGAAGCTTTCTTT. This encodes CASYYAGTNTEAFF.

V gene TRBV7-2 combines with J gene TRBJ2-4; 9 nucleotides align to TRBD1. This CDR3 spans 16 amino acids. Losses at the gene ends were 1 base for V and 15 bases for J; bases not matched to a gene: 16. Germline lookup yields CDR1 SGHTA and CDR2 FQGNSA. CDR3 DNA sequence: TGTGCCAGCAGCTTAGTTTGGGACAGGGACAACCTAAGTCGGTACTTC. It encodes CASSLVWDRDNLSRYF.

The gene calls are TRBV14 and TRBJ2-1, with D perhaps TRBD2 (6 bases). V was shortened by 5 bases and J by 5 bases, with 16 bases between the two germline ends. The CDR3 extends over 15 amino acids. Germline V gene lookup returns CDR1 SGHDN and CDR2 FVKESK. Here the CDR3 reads CASSYFSGPNNEQFF. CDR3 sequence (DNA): TGTGCCAGCAGCTATTTTAGCGGCCCGAACAATGAGCAGTTCTTC.

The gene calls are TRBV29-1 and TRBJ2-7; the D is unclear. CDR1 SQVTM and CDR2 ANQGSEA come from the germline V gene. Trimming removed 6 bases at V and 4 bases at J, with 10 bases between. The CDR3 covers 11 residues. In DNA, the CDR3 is TGCAGCGTCACCGAAACTTACGAGCAGTACTTC. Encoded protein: CSVTETYEQYF.

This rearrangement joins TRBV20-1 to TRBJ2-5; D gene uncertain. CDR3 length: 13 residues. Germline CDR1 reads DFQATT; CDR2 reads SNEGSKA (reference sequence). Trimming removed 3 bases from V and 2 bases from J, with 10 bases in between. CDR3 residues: CSARWRKQETQYF. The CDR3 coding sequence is TGCAGTGCTAGGTGGCGGAAACAAGAGACCCAGTACTTC.

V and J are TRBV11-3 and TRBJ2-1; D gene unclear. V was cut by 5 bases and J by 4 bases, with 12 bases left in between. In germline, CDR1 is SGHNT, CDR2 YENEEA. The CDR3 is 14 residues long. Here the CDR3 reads CASSPGLSYNEQFF. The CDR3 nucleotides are TGTGCCAGCAGCCCCGGGTTATCTTACAATGAGCAGTTCTTC.

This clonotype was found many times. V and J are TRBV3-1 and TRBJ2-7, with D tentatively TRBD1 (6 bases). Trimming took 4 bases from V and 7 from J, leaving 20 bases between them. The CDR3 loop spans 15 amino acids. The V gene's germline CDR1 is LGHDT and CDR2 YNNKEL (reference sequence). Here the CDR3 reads CASSRPGASVTEQYF. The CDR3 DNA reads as TGTGCCAGCAGCCGACCAGGGGCAAGCGTGACGGAGCAGTACTTC.

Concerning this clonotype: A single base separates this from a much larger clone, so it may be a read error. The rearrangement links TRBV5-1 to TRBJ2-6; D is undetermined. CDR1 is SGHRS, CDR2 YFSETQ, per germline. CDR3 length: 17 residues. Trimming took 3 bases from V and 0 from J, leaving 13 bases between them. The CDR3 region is CASSSITSSSGANVLTF. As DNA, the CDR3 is TGCGCCAGCAGCTCCATAACAAGTTCCTCTGGGGCCAACGTCCTGACTTTC.

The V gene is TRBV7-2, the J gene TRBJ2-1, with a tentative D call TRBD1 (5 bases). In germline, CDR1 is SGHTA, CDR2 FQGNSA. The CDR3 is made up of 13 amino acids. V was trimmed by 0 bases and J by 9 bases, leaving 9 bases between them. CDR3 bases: TGTGCCAGCAGCTTAGCTCCCAGGGTTGAGCAGTTCTTC. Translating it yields CASSLAPRVEQFF.

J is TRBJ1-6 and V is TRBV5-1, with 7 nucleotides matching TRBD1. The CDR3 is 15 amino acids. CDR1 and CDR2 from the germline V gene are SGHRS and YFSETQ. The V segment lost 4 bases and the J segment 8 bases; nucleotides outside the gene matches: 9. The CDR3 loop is CASSPNDRVDSPLHF. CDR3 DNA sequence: TGCGCCAGCAGCCCCAACGACAGGGTGGATTCACCCCTCCACTTT. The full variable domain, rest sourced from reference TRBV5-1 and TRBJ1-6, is KAGVTQTPRYLIKTRGQQVTLSCSPISGHRSVSWYQQTPGQGLQFLFEYFSETQRNKGNFPGRFSGRQFSNSRSEMNVSTLELGDSALYLCASSPNDRVDSPLHFGNGTRLTVT.

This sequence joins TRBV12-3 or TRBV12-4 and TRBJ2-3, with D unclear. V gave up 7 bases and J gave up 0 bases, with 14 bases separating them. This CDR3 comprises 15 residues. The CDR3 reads CASTLRRSSTDTQYF. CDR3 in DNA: TGTGCCAGCACCTTGAGGAGATCTAGCACAGATACGCAGTATTTT.

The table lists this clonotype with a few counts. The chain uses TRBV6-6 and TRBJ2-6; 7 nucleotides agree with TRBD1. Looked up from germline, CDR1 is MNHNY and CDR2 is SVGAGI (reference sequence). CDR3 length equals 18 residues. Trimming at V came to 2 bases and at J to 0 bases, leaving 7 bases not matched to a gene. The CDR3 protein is CASSYRQGPSSGANVLTF. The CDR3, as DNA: TGTGCCAGCAGTTACCGACAGGGCCCGAGCTCTGGGGCCAACGTCCTGACTTTC.

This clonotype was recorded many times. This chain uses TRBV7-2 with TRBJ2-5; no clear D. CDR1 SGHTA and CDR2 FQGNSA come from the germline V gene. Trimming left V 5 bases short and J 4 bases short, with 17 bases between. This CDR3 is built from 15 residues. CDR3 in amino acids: CASSQGSTARETQYF. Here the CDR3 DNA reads TGTGCCAGCAGCCAAGGATCCACCGCGCGAGAGACCCAGTACTTC.

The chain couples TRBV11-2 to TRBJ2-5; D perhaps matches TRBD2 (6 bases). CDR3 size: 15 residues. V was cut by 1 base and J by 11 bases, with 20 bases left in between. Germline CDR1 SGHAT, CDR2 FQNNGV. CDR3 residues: CASSLGGAGNNEQYF. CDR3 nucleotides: TGTGCCAGCAGCTTAGGCGGGGCCGGTAACAATGAGCAGTACTTC.

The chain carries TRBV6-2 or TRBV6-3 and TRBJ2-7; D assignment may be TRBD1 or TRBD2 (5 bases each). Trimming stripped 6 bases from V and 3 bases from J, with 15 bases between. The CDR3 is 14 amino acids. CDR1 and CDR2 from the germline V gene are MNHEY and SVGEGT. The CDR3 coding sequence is TGTGCCAGCAGCCCGACTATACAGGTCTACGAGCAGTACTTC. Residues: CASSPTIQVYEQYF.

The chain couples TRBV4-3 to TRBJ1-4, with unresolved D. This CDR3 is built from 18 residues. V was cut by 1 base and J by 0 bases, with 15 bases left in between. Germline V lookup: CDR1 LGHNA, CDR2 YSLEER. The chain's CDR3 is CASSQVQREMPTNEKLFF. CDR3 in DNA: TGCGCCAGCAGCCAAGTTCAAAGGGAGATGCCAACTAATGAAAAACTGTTTTTT.

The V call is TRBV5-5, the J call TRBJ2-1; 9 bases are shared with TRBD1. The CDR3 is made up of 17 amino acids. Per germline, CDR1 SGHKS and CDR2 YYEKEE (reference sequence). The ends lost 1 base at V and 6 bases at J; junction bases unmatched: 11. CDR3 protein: CASSLNRGLEKANEQFF. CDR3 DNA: TGTGCCAGCAGCTTGAACAGGGGGCTCGAAAAGGCCAATGAGCAGTTCTTC.

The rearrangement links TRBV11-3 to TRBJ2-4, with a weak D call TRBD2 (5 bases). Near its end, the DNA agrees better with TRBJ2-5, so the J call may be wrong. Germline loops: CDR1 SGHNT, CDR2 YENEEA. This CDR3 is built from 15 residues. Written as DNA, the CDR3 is TGTGCCAGCAGCTTAATAAGCGGACACCAAGAGACCCAGTACTTC. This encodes CASSLISGHQETQYF.

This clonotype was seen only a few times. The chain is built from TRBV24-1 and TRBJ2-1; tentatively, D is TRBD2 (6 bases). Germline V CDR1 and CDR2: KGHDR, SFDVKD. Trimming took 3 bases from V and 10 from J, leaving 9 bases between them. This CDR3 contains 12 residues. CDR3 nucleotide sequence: TGTGCCACCAGTGATCCGGGACTCGAGCAGTTCTTC. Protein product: CATSDPGLEQFF.

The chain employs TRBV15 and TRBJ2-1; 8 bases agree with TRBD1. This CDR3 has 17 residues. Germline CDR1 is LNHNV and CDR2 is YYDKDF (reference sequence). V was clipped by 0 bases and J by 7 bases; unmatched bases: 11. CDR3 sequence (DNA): TGTGCCACCAGCAGAGACCGGAGGCAGGGGGCTGGAAATGAGCAGTTCTTC. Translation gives CATSRDRRQGAGNEQFF.

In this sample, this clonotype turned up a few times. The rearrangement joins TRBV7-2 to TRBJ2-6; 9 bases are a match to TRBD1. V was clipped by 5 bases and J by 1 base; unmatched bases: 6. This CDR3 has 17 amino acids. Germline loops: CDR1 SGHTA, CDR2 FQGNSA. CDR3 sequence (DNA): TGTGCCAGCAGCCTCCGGGACAGGGATTCTGGGGCCAACGTCCTGACTTTC. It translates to CASSLRDRDSGANVLTF.

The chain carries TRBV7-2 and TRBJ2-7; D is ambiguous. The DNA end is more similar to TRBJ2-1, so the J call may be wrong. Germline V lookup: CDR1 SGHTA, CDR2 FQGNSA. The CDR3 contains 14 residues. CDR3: CASSPPMVADKQFF. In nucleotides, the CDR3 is TGTGCCAGCAGCCCCCCAATGGTAGCAGACAAGCAGTTCTTC.

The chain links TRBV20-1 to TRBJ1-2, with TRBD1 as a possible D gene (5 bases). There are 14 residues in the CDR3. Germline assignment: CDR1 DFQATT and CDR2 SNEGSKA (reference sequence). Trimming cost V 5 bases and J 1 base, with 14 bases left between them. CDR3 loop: CSAPWGSDNYGYTF. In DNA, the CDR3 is TGCAGTGCTCCTTGGGGGTCGGATAACTATGGCTACACCTTC.

CDR3 sequence reads: CASTETSGRRTTETQYF. The CDR3 coding sequence is TGTGCCAGCACAGAGACTAGCGGGAGGCGGACGACAGAGACCCAGTACTTC. The chain uses TRBV3-1 and TRBJ2-5; 13 bases fit TRBD2. CDR1 is LGHDT, CDR2 YNNKEL, per germline (reference sequence). V lost 7 bases, J lost 4 bases, and 12 bases stayed unmatched. The CDR3 contains 17 residues.

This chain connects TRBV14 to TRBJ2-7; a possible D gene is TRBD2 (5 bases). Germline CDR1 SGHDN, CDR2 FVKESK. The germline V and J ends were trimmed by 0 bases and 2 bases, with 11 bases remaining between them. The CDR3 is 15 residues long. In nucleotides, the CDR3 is TGTGCCAGCAGCCAAGACCGGGGTTTCCCCTACGAGCAGTACTTC. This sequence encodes CASSQDRGFPYEQYF.

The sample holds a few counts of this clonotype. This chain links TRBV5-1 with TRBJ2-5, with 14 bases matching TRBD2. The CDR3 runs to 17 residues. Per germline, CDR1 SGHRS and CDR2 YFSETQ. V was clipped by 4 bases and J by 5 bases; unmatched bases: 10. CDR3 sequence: CASSAGTSGSNLETQYF. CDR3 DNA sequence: TGCGCCAGCAGCGCAGGGACTAGCGGGAGTAATTTGGAGACCCAGTACTTC.

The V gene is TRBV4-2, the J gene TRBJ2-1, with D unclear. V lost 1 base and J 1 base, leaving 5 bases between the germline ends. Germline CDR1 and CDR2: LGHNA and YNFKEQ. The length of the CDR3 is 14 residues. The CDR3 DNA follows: TGTGCCAGCAGCCAAGCGGTTTCCTACAATGAGCAGTTCTTC. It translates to CASSQAVSYNEQFF.

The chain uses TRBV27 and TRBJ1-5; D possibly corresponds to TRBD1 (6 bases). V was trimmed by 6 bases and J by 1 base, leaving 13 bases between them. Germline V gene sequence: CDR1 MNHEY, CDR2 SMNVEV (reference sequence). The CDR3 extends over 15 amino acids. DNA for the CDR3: TGTGCCAGCAGGGAACAGGGCTGGAGCAATCAGCCCCAGCATTTT. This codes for CASREQGWSNQPQHF.